Below are 15 T cell receptor beta chains sequenced from a single sample in a study of CD8+ T cells in alopecia areata. Described treatment: oral pan-JAK inhibitor, 5-10 mg twice daily. RNA extraction was followed by reverse transcription into cDNA, which acted as the sequencing template. The method was immunoSEQ multiplex PCR; TCRdb's version includes in-frame clones alone and lacks a portion of them. The sample carries 150,000 to 200,000 clones, more than 50% recorded once. Material: CD4+ T cells sorted from blood, obtained at week 24, from a patient treated with tofacitinib. The receptors here all came from a human donor with alopecia areata.

The V gene is TRBV11-2, the J gene TRBJ2-3; maybe TRBD1 (5 bases). Deletions cut 5 bases from V and 3 bases from J, with 15 bases between. The CDR3 is made up of 15 amino acids. Germline CDR1 is SGHAT and CDR2 is FQNNGV. CDR3 in amino acids: CASSVQVVGTDTQYF. The CDR3 region has the DNA TGTGCCAGCAGCGTACAGGTCGTCGGGACAGATACGCAGTATTTT.

This clone has just a few counts. The V gene is TRBV2, the J gene TRBJ2-4, with TRBD1 identical over 8 bases. Germline CDR1 reads SNHLY; CDR2 reads FYNNEI. CDR3 length: 13 residues. V shed 8 bases and J 7 bases; nucleotides not matched to a gene: 7. CDR3: CASQDRGGNIQYF. The CDR3 DNA follows: TGTGCCAGCCAAGACAGGGGCGGGAACATTCAGTACTTC.

This clone was seen once. This rearrangement joins TRBV5-1 to TRBJ1-2; 7 nucleotides line up with TRBD1. Germline V lookup: CDR1 SGHRS, CDR2 YFSETQ. Trimming took 0 bases from V and 6 from J; bases not matched to a gene: 2. This CDR3 is built from 13 residues. CDR3 sequence reads: CASSLDRGHGYTF. The CDR3 nucleotides read TGCGCCAGCAGCTTGGACAGGGGCCATGGCTACACCTTC.

This clone was observed a few times. This chain links TRBV30 with TRBJ1-1; weak D call: TRBD1 (6 bases). Germline-derived CDR1 and CDR2 are GTSNPN and SVGIG (reference sequence). V lost 1 base and J lost 3, with 6 bases in between. The CDR3 consists of 12 residues. This CDR3 reads CAWSDRDTEAFF. The CDR3 DNA is TGTGCCTGGAGTGACAGGGACACTGAAGCTTTCTTT.

CDR3 nucleotide sequence: TGTGCCAGCAGTGCACAGGGAGGCAATCAGCCCCAGCATTTT. Translation gives CASSAQGGNQPQHF. The genes are TRBV6-6 and TRBJ1-5, with a possible D match to TRBD1 (6 bases). CDR3 length equals 14 residues. The V end lost 5 bases, the J end lost 2 bases, and 10 bases lay between the germline ends. Germline V gives CDR1 MNHNY, CDR2 SVGAGI (reference sequence).

The genes are TRBV9 and TRBJ1-2; 9 bases match TRBD1. This CDR3 is built from 14 residues. Germline V CDR1 and CDR2: SGDLS, YYNGEE. Trimming at V came to 3 bases and at J to 4 bases, leaving 4 bases not matched to a gene. The CDR3 region has the DNA TGTGCCAGCAGCGCCAGGACAGGGGCCTATGGCTACACCTTC. It is translated as CASSARTGAYGYTF.

The rearrangement links TRBV7-6 to TRBJ1-2; 7 nucleotides align to TRBD1. V gave up 5 bases and J gave up 7 bases; unmatched junction bases: 16. From germline, CDR1 is SGHVS and CDR2 FNYEAQ. The CDR3 extends over 16 amino acids. This CDR3 reads CASSPPRDTGVVGYTF. For the CDR3, the DNA is TGTGCCAGCAGCCCCCCTAGGGACACAGGGGTAGTTGGCTACACCTTC.

V is TRBV28 and J is TRBJ1-1; D not resolved. The CDR3 length is 13 residues. The V gene's germline CDR1 is MDHEN and CDR2 SYDVKM. V dropped 5 bases and J dropped 3 bases, with 10 bases sitting between them. The CDR3 sequence: CASSSVPDTEAFF. CDR3 nucleotides: TGTGCCAGCAGTAGCGTTCCGGACACTGAAGCTTTCTTT.

This clone showed up just a few times. The J gene is TRBJ1-6, the V gene TRBV7-2; 10 nucleotides line up with TRBD1. The V segment lost 2 bases and the J segment 8 bases; nucleotides outside the gene matches: 3. The CDR3 contains 15 residues. CDR1 and CDR2 from the germline V gene are SGHTA and FQGNSA. CDR3 in DNA: TGTGCCAGCAGCTTAATCGGGACAGGGGATTCACCCCTCCACTTT. Its translation: CASSLIGTGDSPLHF. The full variable domain, completed using reference TRBV7-2 and TRBJ1-6, is GAGVSQSPSNKVTEKGKDVELRCDPISGHTALYWYRQSLGQGLEFLIYFQGNSAPDKSGLPSDRFSAERTGGSVSTLTIQRTQQEDSAVYLCASSLIGTGDSPLHFGNGTRLTVT.

The chain links TRBV5-6 to TRBJ1-5; D is unclear. V lost 1 base and J 6 bases, leaving 11 bases between the germline ends. The CDR3 loop spans 14 amino acids. CDR1 SGHDT and CDR2 YYEEEE come from the germline V gene. The CDR3 loop reads CASSLSQWVQPQHF. The DNA for the CDR3 is TGTGCCAGCAGCTTGTCCCAGTGGGTTCAGCCCCAGCATTTT.

This clone was seen only a few times. The chain joins TRBV6-5 to TRBJ2-1, with D perhaps TRBD1 or TRBD2 (5 bases each). The CDR3 totals 16 residues. Germline loops: CDR1 MNHEY, CDR2 SVGAGI. V was trimmed by 4 bases and J by 7 bases, leaving 20 bases between them. CDR3 coding DNA: TGTGCCAGCAGTTCATTACCGGGGCGGCCAGGTAATGAGCAGTTCTTC. This encodes CASSSLPGRPGNEQFF.

The rearrangement uses TRBV29-1 and TRBJ1-4; a weak D match, TRBD1 (6 bases). Trimming took off 0 bases at V and 5 bases at J, with 10 bases between the two ends. CDR1 SQVTM and CDR2 ANQGSEA come from the germline V gene. The CDR3 covers 14 residues. The CDR3 nucleotides are TGCAGCGTTGAAGACAGGGGACAAAATGAAAAACTGTTTTTT. Translation: CSVEDRGQNEKLFF.

As for this clone: The junction differs from germline at one of its ends, possibly a read error. The genes are TRBV30 and TRBJ1-3; D may be TRBD1 (6 bases). The CDR3 is 13 amino acids. Germline V gene sequence: CDR1 GTSNPN, CDR2 SVGIG (reference sequence). The CDR3 DNA sequence: TGCGCCTGGATGGTACAGGGACGAAACACCATATATTTT. Amino acids: CAWMVQGRNTIYF.

This clone was seen only once. The rearrangement links TRBV18 to TRBJ2-7; D is ambiguous. The CDR3 runs to 14 residues. CDR1 is KGHSH, CDR2 LQKENI, per germline. V dropped 4 bases and J dropped 0 bases, with 10 bases sitting between them. Written as DNA, the CDR3 is TGTGCCAGCTCACTAGAGTCACTCTCCTACGAGCAGTACTTC. Its protein is CASSLESLSYEQYF.

This sequence joins TRBV28 and TRBJ1-2; D unclear. Trimming left V 6 bases short and J 7 bases short, with 12 bases between. Germline values: CDR1 MDHEN, CDR2 SYDVKM. The CDR3 covers 12 residues. The CDR3 loop reads CASRRPGSGYTF. The CDR3 nucleotides read TGTGCCAGCAGACGGCCTGGGAGTGGCTACACCTTC.